Listed below are T cell receptor beta chains from one sample, sequenced in a study of shared T cell receptors in the human thymus. Method: immunoSEQ multiplex PCR; TCRdb's copy keeps in-frame clones and lacks some. The sample carries 550,000 to 800,000 clones, around 85% recorded once. This sample also belongs to another study, concerning human thymus T cells.

Source material: thymocytes. These receptors were obtained from a girl under two years old with a congenital heart defect. The CDR3 runs from the conserved cysteine through the conserved F or W. D genes are given only for firm matches. Clone size is given for some rows only: seen once, a few or many times, or a class if the clone is expanded.

D gene | J gene | V gene | clone size | CDR3 DNA | CDR3 protein
. | TRBJ2-5 | TRBV6-1 | . | TGTGCCAGCAGTGAAGGTGCGGAGTTCCAAGAGACCCAGTACTTC | CASSEGAEFQETQYF
TRBD2 | TRBJ2-3 | TRBV6-4 | . | TGTGCCAGCAGTGAGGCAGCGGGGGCCCGCACAGATACGCAGTATTTT | CASSEAAGARTDTQYF
TRBD2 | TRBJ2-7 | TRBV10-3 | . | TGTGCCATCAGTGATGGGGCTAGCGGGGGCCTTACGTACGAGCAGTACTTC | CAISDGASGGLTYEQYF
TRBD1 | TRBJ1-4 | TRBV6-5 | . | TGTACCAGCAGCCGCCTGGACAGGGAATCGGAAAAACTGTTTTTT | CTSSRLDRESEKLFF
. | TRBJ1-2 | TRBV21-1 | . | TGTGCCAGCAAGGGGGCCTATGGCTACACCTTC | CASKGAYGYTF
TRBD1 | TRBJ1-6 | TRBV25-1 | . | TGTGCCAGCACCCGGGGGGACAGGGGGACTTCACCCCTCCACTTT | CASTRGDRGTSPLHF
. | TRBJ2-3 | TRBV9 | . | TGTGCCAGCAGCGTGGCTGGGGAGGGCACAGATACGCAGTATTTT | CASSVAGEGTDTQYF
. | TRBJ1-6 | TRBV11-2 | . | TGTGCCAGCAGGAGAGGTAAGGGGTGGGATTCACCCCTCCACTTT | CASRRGKGWDSPLHF
. | TRBJ1-2 | TRBV6-6 | . | TGTGCCAGCAGCATAAACAGTTTAGGAAACTATGGCTACACCTTC | CASSINSLGNYGYTF
. | TRBJ1-1 | TRBV12-2 | . | TGTGCAAGTCGCGCACGCTCCCATCCTGGTCGGACTGAAGCTTTCTTT | CASRARSHPGRTEAFF
. | TRBJ1-3 | TRBV4-3 | . | TGCGCCAGCAAAGTCGGGGTTGCCGGAGGCTCTGGAAACACCATATATTTT | CASKVGVAGGSGNTIYF
TRBD1 | TRBJ1-2 | TRBV4-3 | . | TGCGCCAGCAGCCGAGACAGGGGCGCTGGCTACACCTTC | CASSRDRGAGYTF
. | TRBJ2-3 | TRBV28 | . | TGTGCCAGCAGTCGAAGACGAGGTACGCAGTATTTT | CASSRRRGTQYF
TRBD1 | TRBJ1-1 | TRBV25-1 | . | TGTGCCAGCAGTGGGGACAGGGTTTCGAACACTGAAGCTTTCTTT | CASSGDRVSNTEAFF
. | TRBJ2-7 | TRBV5-5 | . | TGTGCCAGCAGCTTAGGGGCGTTTGACAGCTACGAGCAGTACTTC | CASSLGAFDSYEQYF
TRBD1 | TRBJ1-2 | TRBV4-1 | few | TGCGCCAGCAGCGTGACAAAGACGGGAAGTTACAGGGGGGTGAATGGCTACACCTTC | CASSVTKTGSYRGVNGYTF
. | TRBJ1-2 | TRBV6-5 | . | TGTGCCAGCACCAACGTTAGGCAGGGGCCACCTGGCTACACCTTC | CASTNVRQGPPGYTF
TRBD2 | TRBJ2-6 | TRBV5-1 | . | TGCGCCAGCGGTACCGGGACTACTGGGGCCAACGTCCTGACTTTC | CASGTGTTGANVLTF
TRBD2 | TRBJ2-1 | TRBV5-4 | . | TGTGCCAGCAGCCCCGGGACTAGCGGGTCCTACAATGAGCAGTTCTTC | CASSPGTSGSYNEQFF
. | TRBJ1-2 | TRBV5-1 | once | TGCGCCAGCAGCTTTGTCAGCACTCGGCGGCGATTCTATGGCTACACCTTC | CASSFVSTRRRFYGYTF
TRBD1 | TRBJ1-5 | TRBV19 | . | TGTGCCACCCACAGGGGTAATCAGCCCCAGCATTTT | CATHRGNQPQHF
. | TRBJ1-2 | TRBV29-1 | few | TGCAGCGGACGAGGCAGGGAGGCGGAGGAGGGCTACACCTTC | CSGRGREAEEGYTF
. | TRBJ1-2 | TRBV6-5 | . | TGTGCCAGCAGTGCTCCTCGGGGTATCGGCTACACCTTC | CASSAPRGIGYTF
. | TRBJ2-7 | TRBV6-4 | . | TGTGCCAGCAGTGATCGGGGTGACGAGCAGTACTTC | CASSDRGDEQYF
. | TRBJ1-1 | TRBV6-1 | . | TGTGCCACCTCCCTGGGAGCGAACACTGAAGCTTTCTTT | CATSLGANTEAFF
. | TRBJ1-1 | TRBV29-1 | . | TGCAGCGGGGTTAGGAGAAACACTGAAGCTTTCTTT | CSGVRRNTEAFF
TRBD1 | TRBJ1-2 | TRBV4-3 | few | TGCGCCAGCAGCCAAGCTTGCACCCACCGGGACAGGGCACACTATGGCTACACCTTC | CASSQACTHRDRAHYGYTF
TRBD1 | TRBJ2-5 | TRBV12-5 | . | TGTGCTAGTGGTCCCTGGACAGGGCGAGAGACCCAGTACTTC | CASGPWTGRETQYF
TRBD2 | TRBJ2-5 | TRBV7-3 | . | TGTGCCAGCAGCTTAGGGCGGGGGGAGACCCAGTACTTC | CASSLGRGETQYF